This note documents a single TCR beta chain sequence. The data belong to a study of technical replicates of blood from several donors. The assay was immunoSEQ multiplex PCR, and TCRdb's table has in-frame clones only and misses some. The sample lists about 94,000 clones; almost 97% were seen once. The germline gives CDR1 MNHNS, CDR2 SASEGT. V shed 4 bases, J shed 2 bases, and the junction held 4 bases outside the gene matches. CDR3 length: 15 amino acids. Sequencing input: T cells isolated from PBMCs. The clonotype was recovered from a human donor in good health. V gene TRBV6-1 combines with J gene TRBJ2-2, with TRBD2 matching over 7 bases. The CDR3, as DNA: TGTGCCAGCAGTGCTGGCGGGAGTAACACCGGGGAGCTGTTTTTT. Translation: CASSAGGSNTGELFF.